This TCR beta chain was captured in a study of blood T cell repertoires in COVID-19. Study-wide context: Researchers got acute and convalescent COVID-19 samples from the United States, Italy and Spain. PBMCs, B-cell-depleted T cells, or T cells provided the cDNA or gDNA that made up the material.

Clones were sequenced by immunoSEQ multiplex PCR, and TCRdb holds only the in-frame ones, with some missing. The sample includes tens of thousands of clones, approximately 85% seen only once; the top ten take approximately 14%. This CDR3 comprises 14 residues. The germline gives CDR1 LGHNT, CDR2 FRNRAP. V was clipped by 5 bases and J by 1 base; unmatched bases: 2. The sequenced material came from peripheral blood. The gene calls are TRBV12-5 and TRBJ2-4; 7 bases line up with TRBD1. The sequence came from a human donor in a cohort sampled during active COVID-19. CDR3 region: CASGPQGAKNIQYF. In DNA, the CDR3 is TGTGCTAGTGGTCCACAGGGGGCCAAAAACATTCAGTACTTC.